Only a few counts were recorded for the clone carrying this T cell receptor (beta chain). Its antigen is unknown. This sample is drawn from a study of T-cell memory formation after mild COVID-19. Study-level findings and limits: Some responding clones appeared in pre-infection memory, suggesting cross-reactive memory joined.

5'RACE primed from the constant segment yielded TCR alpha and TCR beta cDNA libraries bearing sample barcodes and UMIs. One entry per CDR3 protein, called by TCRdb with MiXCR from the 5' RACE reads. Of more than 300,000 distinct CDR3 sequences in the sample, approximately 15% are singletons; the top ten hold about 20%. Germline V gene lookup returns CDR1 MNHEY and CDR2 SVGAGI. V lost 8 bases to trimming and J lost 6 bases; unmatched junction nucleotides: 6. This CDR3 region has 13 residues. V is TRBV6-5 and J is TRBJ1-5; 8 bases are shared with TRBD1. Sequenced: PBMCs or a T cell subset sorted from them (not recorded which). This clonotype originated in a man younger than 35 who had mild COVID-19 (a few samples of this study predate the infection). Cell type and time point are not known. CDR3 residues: CASPDRAGQPQHF. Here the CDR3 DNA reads TGTGCCAGCCCGGACAGGGCGGGTCAGCCCCAGCATTTT.